A single sample gave rise to the 9 T cell receptor beta chains below, sequenced in a study of shared clonotypes between healthy human individuals (TCRdb year 2020). The protocol used for the library was the immunoSEQ multiplex PCR assay. TCRdb took this table from immuneACCESS and kept in-frame rearrangements with V and J called. Such tables lack part of the clones; where checked against another copy, unresolved V genes explain under half of the gap, and the rest is unexplained. This sample is represented by some 1.5 million clones; approximately 96% of them were singletons. In total, the top ten clones hold approximately 1% of the sample. Sequencing was done on a sample of naive CD4+ T cells sorted from blood. Reading the label with the study, this specimen's cell subset or site is: CD45RA+ positively selected. Receptor source: a man aged 25 to 40 in good health.

CDR3 protein: CASSSDILGYGYTF. The CDR3 nucleotides are TGTGCCAGCAGTTCGGACATTCTAGGGTATGGCTACACCTTC. The chain is built from TRBV11-2 and TRBJ1-2, with a weak D call TRBD1 (5 bases). CDR1 is SGHAT and CDR2 is FQNNGV in the germline V gene. The V end was cut by 6 bases, the J end by 5 bases, with 16 bases between. CDR3 length: 14 amino acids.

J is TRBJ1-5 and V is TRBV7-8; D gene uncertain. V was shortened by 1 base and J by 6 bases, with 13 bases between the two germline ends. Germline V gene data show CDR1 as SGHVS and CDR2 as FQNEAQ. This CDR3 is built from 15 residues. The CDR3 loop is CASSLGRESRQPQHF. The CDR3 DNA reads as TGTGCCAGCAGCTTAGGAAGGGAAAGTCGTCAGCCCCAGCATTTT.

The genes are TRBV27 and TRBJ2-3; possibly TRBD1 for D (7 bases). This CDR3 spans 17 amino acids. Looked up from germline, CDR1 is MNHEY and CDR2 is SMNVEV (reference sequence). The ends were cut back, 1 base at V and 6 bases at J, with 20 bases in the middle. CDR3 sequence reads: CASSLYGETGRLDTQYF. The CDR3 DNA follows: TGTGCCAGCAGTTTATACGGGGAGACAGGGAGGTTGGATACGCAGTATTTT.

V is TRBV4-3 and J is TRBJ2-1, with D possibly matching TRBD1 (6 bases). Between the trimmed V and J ends, which lost 4 bases and 0 bases, there was a span of 28 bases. The CDR3 totals 21 residues. Germline V gene sequence: CDR1 LGHNA, CDR2 YSLEER. CDR3 protein: CASSRRTGQSLAQSSYNEQFF. CDR3 DNA sequence: TGCGCCAGCAGCCGACGCACAGGACAGTCTCTAGCCCAGAGCTCCTACAATGAGCAGTTCTTC.

The chain joins TRBV7-8 to TRBJ1-4; no reliable D call. Germline CDR1 and CDR2: SGHVS and FQNEAQ. V lost 3 bases and J lost 2, with 13 bases in between. CDR3 length: 16 amino acids. The CDR3 region has the DNA TGTGCCAGCAGCTTGACCGGGAGTCCTACTAATGAAAAACTGTTTTTT. Encoded protein: CASSLTGSPTNEKLFF.

V is TRBV9 and J is TRBJ2-7; TRBD1 might be the D (6 bases). The V and J ends lost 5 bases and 2 bases respectively, with 14 bases between them. This CDR3 spans 14 amino acids. CDR1 and CDR2 (germline): SGDLS, YYNGEE. CDR3 nucleotide sequence: TGTGCCAGCAGTTCCGACAGGCGACCCTACGAGCAGTACTTC. It codes for CASSSDRRPYEQYF.

The rearrangement uses TRBV12-2 and TRBJ2-1. TRBV12-2 corresponds to a pseudogene. This CDR3 has 17 amino acids. The CDR3, as DNA: TGTGCAAGTCGCTTAGCGTGGCTACCGAGTGGGTCTTTTGAGCAGTTCTTC. Translating gives CASRLAWLPSGSFEQFF.

This clone was recorded once. The chain couples TRBV2 to TRBJ2-1, with D maybe TRBD2 (5 bases). The germline V gene has CDR1 SNHLY and CDR2 FYNNEI. This CDR3 comprises 15 residues. Trimming stripped 6 bases from V and 3 bases from J, with 15 bases between. The DNA of the CDR3 is TGTGCCAGCAGGGACTCCTTGGTTGTCTACAATGAGCAGTTCTTC. Residues: CASRDSLVVYNEQFF.

V and J are TRBV5-1 and TRBJ2-5; D is unresolved. Trimming shortened V by 0 bases and J by 4 bases, and 13 bases separated the two germline ends. The germline gives CDR1 SGHRS, CDR2 YFSETQ. The CDR3 extends over 15 amino acids. The CDR3 loop is CASSLGPLRGETQYF. CDR3 in DNA: TGCGCCAGCAGCTTGGGGCCGCTGAGAGGAGAGACCCAGTACTTC.